One and the same sample provided the 11 T cell receptor beta chains below, sequenced in a study of cytomegalovirus exposure and HLA in healthy donors (dated by TCRdb to 2017 to 2019). Library construction relied on the immunoSEQ multiplex PCR assay. For the multiplex PCR, a mixture combining 60 forward primers for TCR Vbeta segments and 13 reverse primers for TCR Jbeta segments was used. TCRdb provides this immuneACCESS table in a form limited to in-frame rearrangements. Some clones are lacking; in checked studies, under half of them reflect an unresolved V gene, and why the rest are absent is not known. Counted in this sample were under 250,000 clones; 82% of them appeared once. The biggest ten clones account for less than 3.5% of the sample. The sequencing sample was made of PBMCs. The receptors originated from a woman in her thirties or forties in good health and CMV-seronegative.

The chain couples TRBV30 to TRBJ2-7; maybe TRBD2 (6 bases). The CDR3 consists of 14 residues. Germline loops: CDR1 GTSNPN, CDR2 SVGIG (reference sequence). V gave up 0 bases and J gave up 3 bases, with 12 bases separating them. This CDR3 is CAWSVLGGSYEQYF. The CDR3 DNA is TGTGCCTGGAGTGTACTTGGGGGGAGCTACGAGCAGTACTTC.

V is TRBV7-2 and J is TRBJ2-5; 9 nucleotides line up with TRBD1. CDR1 SGHTA and CDR2 FQGNSA come from the germline V gene. This CDR3 region has 15 residues. V lost 4 bases to trimming and J lost 0 bases; unmatched junction nucleotides: 3. CDR3 loop: CASSWDRAYQETQYF. Written as DNA, the CDR3 is TGTGCCAGCAGCTGGGACAGGGCGTACCAAGAGACCCAGTACTTC.

V usage is TRBV7-3 and J usage is TRBJ2-3, with a possible D match to TRBD2 (5 bases). The CDR3 extends over 13 amino acids. With 5 bases removed from V and 4 bases from J, the gap between germline ends came to 10 bases. Germline assignment: CDR1 SGHTA and CDR2 FQGTGA. Here the CDR3 DNA reads TGTGCCAGCAGCCCTAGCCCCCCAGATACGCAGTATTTT. Residues: CASSPSPPDTQYF.

This clone has just a few counts. The V gene is TRBV18, the J gene TRBJ1-3; the D gene is possibly TRBD1 (6 bases). The CDR3 consists of 16 residues. Trimming took 3 bases from V and 0 from J, leaving 12 bases between them. Germline loops: CDR1 KGHSH, CDR2 LQKENI. DNA for the CDR3: TGTGCCAGCTCACCCTGGGACACAACCTCTGGAAACACCATATATTTT. Translated: CASSPWDTTSGNTIYF. Complete variable domain (other parts from reference TRBV18 and TRBJ1-3): NAGVMQNPRHLVRRRGQEARLRCSPMKGHSHVYWYRQLPEEGLKFMVYLQKENIIDESGMPKERFSAEFPKEGPSILRIQQVVRGDSAAYFCASSPWDTTSGNTIYFGEGSWLTVV.

This clone was detected only a few times. The V and J genes are TRBV7-6 and TRBJ2-7; D perhaps matches TRBD1 (5 bases). The ends were cut back, 5 bases at V and 0 bases at J, with 11 bases in the middle. Germline assignment: CDR1 SGHVS and CDR2 FNYEAQ. The CDR3 has 14 residues. The CDR3 sequence: CASSLQGFSYEQYF. The CDR3, as DNA: TGTGCCAGCAGCCTGCAGGGTTTCTCCTACGAGCAGTACTTC.

The V and J genes are TRBV19 and TRBJ2-3; D not certain. Trimming shortened V by 7 bases and J by 0 bases, and 8 bases separated the two germline ends. CDR1 is LNHDA, CDR2 SQIVND, per germline (reference sequence). The CDR3 covers 13 residues. The CDR3 DNA sequence: TGTGCCAGTAACCACAGAAGCACAGATACGCAGTATTTT. Translation: CASNHRSTDTQYF.

The rearrangement joins TRBV18 to TRBJ2-6; 7 positions match TRBD1. Germline V CDR1 and CDR2: KGHSH, LQKENI. The CDR3 loop spans 17 amino acids. The junction had 7 bases not matched to a gene; V was cut back by 5 bases and J by 0 bases. In nucleotides, the CDR3 is TGTGCCAGCTCAGCCGGGACAGCTAGCTCTGGGGCCAACGTCCTGACTTTC. This encodes CASSAGTASSGANVLTF.

The chain couples TRBV7-3 to TRBJ1-1; weak D call: TRBD1 (6 bases). The germline V gene encodes CDR1 SGHTA and CDR2 FQGTGA. V lost 5 bases and J lost 5, with 18 bases in between. This CDR3 spans 15 amino acids. Here the CDR3 reads CASSPYLGGTTEAFF. The CDR3 DNA reads as TGTGCCAGCAGCCCTTACCTAGGGGGAACTACTGAAGCTTTCTTT.

The chain is built from TRBV29-1 and TRBJ2-3, with 8 nucleotides matching TRBD1. CDR3 length equals 12 residues. Per germline, CDR1 SQVTM and CDR2 ANQGSEA. The junction had 5 bases not matched to a gene; V was cut back by 7 bases and J by 5 bases. CDR3 loop: CSARTGKDTQYF. The CDR3 region has the DNA TGCAGCGCCAGGACAGGGAAAGATACGCAGTATTTT.

The chain employs TRBV6-1 and TRBJ2-6; a weak D match, TRBD1 (5 bases). CDR1 is MNHNS, CDR2 SASEGT, per germline. Deletions cut 3 bases from V and 0 bases from J, with 9 bases between. The CDR3 loop spans 16 amino acids. CDR3 protein: CASSDLQGSGANVLTF. CDR3 sequence (DNA): TGTGCCAGCAGTGACCTCCAGGGCTCTGGGGCCAACGTCCTGACTTTC.

This clone came up a few times. V is TRBV5-1 and J is TRBJ2-7, with 9 bases aligning to TRBD2. The CDR3 contains 15 residues. The V gene end was trimmed by 0 bases and the J gene end by 5 bases; junction bases not matched to a gene: 6. Germline V CDR1 and CDR2: SGHRS, YFSETQ. The CDR3: CASSLVAGGLNEQYF. DNA for the CDR3: TGCGCCAGCAGCTTGGTGGCGGGAGGGCTCAACGAGCAGTACTTC.